This TCR beta chain was documented in a study of tumor and adjacent non-tumor tissue in lung cancer. Study in general: Stage I to III disease affected roughly 10 men and roughly five women aged about 30 to 76.

Three rounds of nested PCR, following a modified ARM-PCR protocol, produced the TCRbeta library. TCRdb re-called the multiplex PCR reads with MiXCR, one entry per CDR3 protein. The data contain more than 75,000 distinct CDR3 sequences, around 70% of them singletons. In its sample, this clonotype was seen once. What it binds is not known. The final CDR3 position lacks the conserved phenylalanine or tryptophan, pointing to a likely read error. No cell sorting was done before RNA was extracted from the tissue. Study-wide results and limits: TCR diversity was significantly greater in tumor than normal lung tissue.

The TCR originated in a woman between 70 and 85 years old with non-small cell lung cancer. Sequencing was performed on lung tumor tissue.

CDR3 DNA sequence: TGCAGCGTTGAATTAGGGGCTAGCGGGACAGATACGCAGTATTCT. Encoded protein: CSVELGASGTDTQYS. The chain is built from TRBV29-1 and TRBJ2-3, with 8 bases aligning to TRBD2. CDR3 length equals 15 residues. V lost 2 bases to trimming and J lost 3 bases; unmatched junction nucleotides: 7. Germline lookup yields CDR1 SQVTM and CDR2 ANQGSEA.